The clone carrying this T cell receptor (beta chain) occurred a few times. Its target is not known. The data originate from a study of vaccination and CD4 T cells after COVID-19. At the level of the study: Mild disease affected several convalescent patients and severe disease one, all SARS-CoV-2 positive by nasal swab PCR.

The Oncomine TCR Beta short-read assay was applied to DNA of cultured CD4+ T cells. TCRdb re-derived calls from the PCR reads in MiXCR, one entry per CDR3 protein. Seen here are 15,000 to 20,000 distinct CDR3 sequences, roughly 48% observed once, and the top ten hold about 10%. Regarding treatment: approximately nine-day PBMC culture with coronavirus spike peptide pools or control peptides (ViraFEST assay). TCR sequencing followed the expansion of antigen-specific T cells with peptide pools in ViraFEST. Specimen: CD4+ T cells from blood, cultured in vitro, collected before SARS-CoV-2 vaccination. The sequence came from a human donor who had recovered from COVID-19.

CDR3 coding DNA: TGCAGCGTCTCGGTCGAAAGGAATCAGCCCCAGCATTTT. Its translation: CSVSVERNQPQHF. The chain combines TRBV29-1 with TRBJ1-5; D gene unclear. This CDR3 contains 13 residues. Trimming removed 6 bases at V and 4 bases at J, with 13 bases between. Germline CDR1 reads SQVTM; CDR2 reads ANQGSEA.